This T cell receptor beta chain was sequenced in a study of T-cell memory formation after mild COVID-19. At the level of the study: Clusters of TCRs were largely donor specific. General study results and limits: Of the contracting clones, CD4+ ones lay mainly in CM and EM, and CD8+ ones in EMRA. SARS-CoV-2 specificity was not confirmed for second-wave clones peaking on day 37.

Constant-segment-primed 5'RACE gave TCR alpha and TCR beta cDNA libraries with sample barcodes and UMIs. TCRdb reprocessed the 5' RACE reads with MiXCR, giving one entry per CDR3 protein. The table records approximately 260,000 distinct CDR3 sequences, over 15% of them present only once. This CDR3 comprises 14 residues. Germline V gene sequence: CDR1 SGDLS, CDR2 YYNGEE. V was trimmed by 3 bases and J by 0 bases, leaving 7 bases between them. For this clonotype: Its target is not known.

The TCR sequence derives from a man younger than 35 who had mild COVID-19 (a few samples of this study predate the infection). Cell type and time point are not known. The chain couples TRBV9 to TRBJ1-3; no clear D. Sample: PBMCs or a T cell subset sorted from them (not recorded which). The CDR3 sequence: CASSAASSGNTIYF. In nucleotides, the CDR3 is TGTGCCAGCAGCGCAGCGAGCTCTGGAAACACCATATATTTT.